This T cell receptor (beta chain) was captured in a study of T cell responses to AZD1222 COVID-19 vaccine. Study-level results: Vaccine-associated CD4 TCRs spanned spike, dominant at 160-218 and 743-854.

This clone was seen a single time. Its antigen is not identified. Profiling relied on immunoSEQ multiplex PCR, and the TCRdb table lists in-frame clones only, not all of them. The sample comprises 90,000 to 120,000 clones, more than 75% of which are singletons, and 22% rests with the top ten. In germline, CDR1 is GTSNPN, CDR2 SVGIG (reference sequence). The CDR3 sequence is 15 residues long. The J segment lost 7 bases and the V segment lost 5 bases, leaving 8 bases of the junction unmatched. The J gene is TRBJ2-1, the V gene TRBV30; the match to TRBD2 covers 13 bases. The sample consisted of peripheral blood, taken on day 0 of AZD1222 vaccination. The sequence was collected from an adult in good health. The chain's CDR3 is CAWLTWGLAGNEQFF. DNA of the CDR3: TGTGCCTGGCTCACTTGGGGACTAGCGGGGAATGAGCAGTTCTTC.